Given below is one T cell receptor (beta chain) in context. Its antigen is undetermined. These data are taken from a study of a mutant IDH1 vaccine in newly diagnosed glioma. Study information: Vaccinations were initiated 4-6 weeks following radiotherapy alone, or were given together with temozolomide cycles. Study results and caveats: Among all patients, vaccine-induced immune responses occurred in around 93%.

Assay: immunoSEQ multiplex PCR; the TCRdb copy retains only in-frame clones and omits some. The table shows about 54,000 clones, with over 80% occurring only once. The germline V gene encodes CDR1 SGHDT and CDR2 YYEEEE. V lost 3 bases, J lost 4 bases, and 8 bases stayed unmatched. The CDR3 length is 16 residues. Time point defined: week 47, end of study. With topical imiquimod, each dose of the vaccine consisted of 300 ug of mutant IDH1 20-mer peptide. Vaccination of patients was performed eight times, in weeks 1, 3, 5, 7, 11, 15, 19 and 23. Each tumor in the donors was a new WHO grade 3 or 4 astrocytoma, IDH1-mutant and ATRX-lost.

This receptor was identified in a woman aged 45-65 years with glioma. The source was PBMCs, collected from a glioma patient whose treatment included an IDH1 peptide vaccine. The gene calls are TRBV5-6 and TRBJ1-1; 11 nucleotides align to TRBD1. This CDR3 is CASSSGQGALFTEAFF. CDR3 nucleotides: TGTGCCAGCAGCTCTGGACAGGGGGCTTTGTTCACTGAAGCTTTCTTT.